A selection of T cell receptor beta chains follows, all from one sample in a study of T cell responses to AZD1222 COVID-19 vaccine. The assay was immunoSEQ multiplex PCR, and TCRdb's table has in-frame clones only and misses some. The sample records some 120,000 clones, 70% to 90% being singletons. Sample: peripheral blood, taken on day 0 of AZD1222 vaccination. These receptors were collected from an adult in good health. Both conserved end residues are part of each CDR3. The D gene is left open where the match is weak. The size field is filled for only some rows; it gives once, few, many or a size class.

TRBV29-1	.	.	TRBJ2-1	TGCAGCGTTAGGTGGATAGGTTTATACAATGAGCAGTTCTTC	CSVRWIGLYNEQFF
TRBV6-5	.	.	TRBJ1-4	TGTGCCAGCGGTCCCCCGGGAGGGCTTAATGAAAAACTGTTTTTT	CASGPPGGLNEKLFF
TRBV6-5	.	few	TRBJ1-6	TGTGCCAGCAGTCCGCCCTCGGACGGTGCGTCACCCCTCCACTTT	CASSPPSDGASPLHF
TRBV13	TRBD2	.	TRBJ2-7	TGTGCCAGCAGTAGCACTGGGACTAGCGGGAGGGACGAGCAGTACTTC	CASSSTGTSGRDEQYF
TRBV4-1	TRBD1	.	TRBJ1-2	TGCGCCAGCAGCCAAGAGTGGATAGGGGGCGCATATGGCTACACCTTC	CASSQEWIGGAYGYTF
TRBV10-3	.	.	TRBJ1-2	TGTGCCATCAGTGATAGAGTACAGGGAAACTATGGCTACACCTTC	CAISDRVQGNYGYTF
TRBV12-3/TRBV12-4	.	.	TRBJ1-1	TGTGCCAGCAGTCCCCAAGGGAACACTGAAGCTTTCTTT	CASSPQGNTEAFF
TRBV12-3/TRBV12-4	.	few	TRBJ2-7	TGTGCCAGCAGTTTAGAGTTCTCCTACGAGCAGTACTTC	CASSLEFSYEQYF
TRBV7-9	.	.	TRBJ1-5	TGTGCCAGCAGCTTAGATAGCAATCAGCCCCAGCATTTT	CASSLDSNQPQHF
TRBV7-2	.	.	TRBJ2-7	TGTGCCAGCAGCCTAGTCTCGGGGGCTGGAGCCGAGCAGTACTTC	CASSLVSGAGAEQYF
TRBV5-4	.	once	TRBJ2-7	TGTGCCAGCAGCTCGCCCGGGACCGTGTACGAGCAGTACTTC	CASSSPGTVYEQYF
TRBV5-1	.	.	TRBJ1-4	TGCGCCAGCCCCAGGGCGGGTGCAACTAATGAAAAACTGTTTTTT	CASPRAGATNEKLFF
TRBV6-1	.	.	TRBJ1-2	TGTGCCAGCAGTGAAAACAGAGGGGGGAATGGCTACACCTTC	CASSENRGGNGYTF
TRBV4-3	.	.	TRBJ2-7	TGCGCCAGCAGCCGGGGAACCGGGGACTCCTACGAGCAGTACTTC	CASSRGTGDSYEQYF
TRBV4-1	.	.	TRBJ2-1	TGCGCCAGCAGCCAAGGTGTAGGGACACTTCACAATGAGCAGTTCTTC	CASSQGVGTLHNEQFF
TRBV4-1	.	.	TRBJ1-4	TGCGCCAGCAGCCAAGTAGGGGTTCGGGAAAAACTGTTTTTT	CASSQVGVREKLFF
TRBV19	TRBD1	.	TRBJ2-7	TGTGCCAGTACCCCTCCCCCAGGGGGCTATATGTACGAGCAGTACTTC	CASTPPPGGYMYEQYF
TRBV14	.	.	TRBJ1-6	TGTGCCAGCAGCCAAGCGGCAGGGGAGAGCTCCTATAATTCACCCCTCCACTTT	CASSQAAGESSYNSPLHF
TRBV30	.	few	TRBJ1-1	TGTGCCCGGAGATTTAACACTGAAGCTTTCTTT	CARRFNTEAFF
TRBV7-8	TRBD1	.	TRBJ1-1	TGTGCCAGCAGCTTAGCCCGACCGGGACAGGGGTTAGCTTTCTTT	CASSLARPGQGLAFF
TRBV5-4	TRBD2	.	TRBJ2-1	TGTGCCAGCAGCTTGGGCAGCGCGGGGGTTTTACTCTTC	CASSLGSAGVLLF
TRBV9	.	.	TRBJ2-6	TGTGCCAGCAGCGTAGCTGGTTCTTACGGGGCCAACGTCCTGACTTTC	CASSVAGSYGANVLTF
TRBV7-2	TRBD2	.	TRBJ2-1	TGTGCCAGCAGTCTACTAGCGGGAGGGCCGACCTACAATGAGCAGTTCTTC	CASSLLAGGPTYNEQFF
TRBV7-9	.	.	TRBJ2-5	TGTGCCAGCGGGGCAGAGACCCAGTACTTC	CASGAETQYF
TRBV27	.	once	TRBJ2-5	TGTGCCAGCAGTCCTGGTTGGGGGGGGGCCGACGAGACCCAGTACTTC	CASSPGWGGADETQYF
TRBV5-1	TRBD2	once	TRBJ2-7	TGCGCCAGCAGCTCGGAACTAGCGGTGGCCTACGAGCAGTACTTC	CASSSELAVAYEQYF
TRBV29-1	.	once	TRBJ1-4	TGCAGCGTTGAAAGGGGAGACAGAGATCGAAAACTGTTTTTT	CSVERGDRDRKLFF
TRBV19	.	.	TRBJ1-5	TGTGCCAGTAGTATAGAGGGGGGCGTGAGCAATCAGCCCCAGCATTTT	CASSIEGGVSNQPQHF
TRBV3-1/TRBV3-2	.	.	TRBJ1-6	TGTGCCAGCAGTCGAGGGGATCACAATTCACCCCTCCACTTT	CASSRGDHNSPLHF
TRBV5-4	TRBD1	once	TRBJ1-6	TGTGCCAGCAGCTTACAGGGGATTTCGGCTTCACCCCTCCACTTT	CASSLQGISASPLHF
TRBV7-2	.	.	TRBJ2-7	TGTGCCAGCAGCCTCACTCCCTCCTACGAGCAGTACTTC	CASSLTPSYEQYF
TRBV7-3	TRBD2	.	TRBJ2-1	TGTGCCAGCAGCCAGGGACTAGCGGGGCTCAATGAGCAGTTCTTC	CASSQGLAGLNEQFF
TRBV29-1	.	.	TRBJ1-3	TGCAGCGTTGAAGGCCACCTGAGCTCTGGAAACACCATATATTTT	CSVEGHLSSGNTIYF
TRBV3-1/TRBV3-2	.	.	TRBJ1-1	TGTGCCAGCAGCCAAGATCTAATTGCGGGAACTGAAGCTTTCTTT	CASSQDLIAGTEAFF
TRBV19	.	.	TRBJ2-6	TGTGCCAGTAGATACTACCAAGGTCGGGATTCTGGGGCCAACGTCCTGACTTTC	CASRYYQGRDSGANVLTF
TRBV7-2	.	few	TRBJ1-1	TGTGCCAGCAGCTTAGCTGTCCCGGGGCCCCCAGCTTTCTTT	CASSLAVPGPPAFF
TRBV12-3/TRBV12-4	.	.	TRBJ2-5	TGTGCCAGCACCCCCCAGGGTGAGGAGACCCAGTACTTC	CASTPQGEETQYF
TRBV20-1	.	.	TRBJ2-1	TGCAGTGCTAATAATTACAATGAGCAGTTCTTC	CSANNYNEQFF
TRBV19	TRBD1	once	TRBJ2-4	TGTGCCAGTAGTTTTCCGACAGGGACCCAAAACATTCAGTACTTC	CASSFPTGTQNIQYF
TRBV7-2	TRBD2	.	TRBJ2-3	TGTGCCAGCAGCTCGACACGACTAGCCCAGCCTACAGATACGCAGTATTTT	CASSSTRLAQPTDTQYF
TRBV7-9	TRBD2	.	TRBJ2-1	TGTGCCAGCACTCCCGGGACTAGCGAGGTGGATGAGCAGTTCTTC	CASTPGTSEVDEQFF
TRBV27	TRBD1	.	TRBJ2-2	TGTGCCAGCAGGCCAGGAGGACAGGGCGTTCGTATCTCCGGGGAGCTGTTTTTT	CASRPGGQGVRISGELFF
TRBV3-1/TRBV3-2	.	.	TRBJ2-6	TGTGCCAGCAGCCAAAGGGGACCGGCCAGCTCTGGGGCCAACGTCCTGACTTTC	CASSQRGPASSGANVLTF
TRBV3-1/TRBV3-2	.	.	TRBJ2-5	TGTGCCAGCAGCCAGAGGGGGGGTGTCGAGACCCAGTACTTC	CASSQRGGVETQYF
TRBV7-2	TRBD1	.	TRBJ1-5	TGTGCCAGCAGCTTGGACAGGGGCGCTCAGCCCCAGCATTTT	CASSLDRGAQPQHF
TRBV9	.	once	TRBJ1-1	TGTGCCAGCAGCGTTACAGTGAACACTGAAGCTTTCTTT	CASSVTVNTEAFF